Listed below are T cell receptor beta chains from one sample, sequenced in a study of T cell repertoires in cytomegalovirus infection. TCRdb processed the reads anew with MiXCR; each CDR3 protein has one entry. Of about 180,000 distinct CDR3 sequences listed, about a sixth are singletons. The sequenced material came from CD8+ T cells from PBMCs. The source of these receptors is a human donor in good health (CMV status not recorded). Some clones in this sample may be carry-over from other donors' samples. The CDR3 runs from the conserved cysteine through the conserved F or W. A D gene is named only where the DNA matches it firmly. A row's size may be missing; if present it is once, few, many or a size class.

>few|TRBV28|TRBD1|TRBJ1-1
CASRPTGGNTEAFF
TGTGCCAGCAGACCGACAGGGGGCAACACTGAAGCTTTCTTT
>NA|TRBV7-2|TRBD2|TRBJ2-5
CASSWSGEQETQYF
TGTGCCAGCAGCTGGAGCGGGGAGCAAGAGACCCAGTACTTC
>NA|TRBV14|NA|TRBJ2-1
CASSQEYSGGLLDPNQFF
TGTGCCAGCAGCCAAGAGTATTCCGGGGGGCTCCTCGATCCCAATCAGTTCTTC
>NA|TRBV2|NA|TRBJ2-7
CASSGQLGEQYF
TGTGCCAGCAGCGGACAGCTGGGCGAGCAGTACTTC
>NA|TRBV7-9|NA|TRBJ1-1
CASSPEGFYSLNTEAFF
TGTGCCAGCAGCCCAGAAGGCTTTTATAGTTTGAACACTGAAGCTTTCTTT
>few|TRBV4-1|NA|TRBJ1-1
CASSQDQGLGAFF
TGCGCCAGCAGCCAAGATCAAGGCCTGGGGGCTTTCTTT
>few|TRBV7-2|NA|TRBJ2-2
CASSSTEGWTGELFF
TGTGCCAGCAGCTCTACAGAGGGGTGGACCGGGGAGCTGTTTTTT
>NA|TRBV12-3/TRBV12-4|TRBD1|TRBJ1-1
CASSLSDRGLVEAFF
TGTGCCAGCAGTTTATCGGACAGGGGTCTTGTTGAAGCTTTCTTT
>few|TRBV7-9|NA|TRBJ1-5
CASSLSGASNQPQHF
TGTGCCAGCAGTCTATCGGGGGCGAGCAATCAGCCCCAGCATTTT
>NA|TRBV12-3/TRBV12-4|TRBD1|TRBJ2-3
CASSFDPGQGDTQYF
TGTGCCAGCAGTTTCGACCCTGGACAGGGCGATACGCAGTATTTT
>NA|TRBV7-6|NA|TRBJ1-1
CASSLFNTEAFF
TGTGCCAGCAGCTTATTTAACACTGAAGCTTTCTTT
>few|TRBV29-1|TRBD1|TRBJ1-2
CSVGTGVGYTF
TGCAGCGTTGGGACAGGGGTTGGCTACACCTTC
>few|TRBV5-1|TRBD1|TRBJ2-7
CASSSVAPGQGYSYEQYF
TGCGCCAGCAGCTCCGTTGCACCAGGACAGGGCTACTCCTACGAGCAGTACTTC
>few|TRBV28|TRBD1|TRBJ1-5
CASNSYRGDNQPQHF
TGTGCCAGCAATTCCTACAGGGGTGACAATCAGCCCCAGCATTTT
>many|TRBV7-2|NA|TRBJ2-7
CASSYPGDSRGHYEQYF
TGTGCCAGCAGCTACCCCGGGGATTCCCGAGGCCACTACGAGCAGTACTTC
>NA|TRBV20-1|TRBD2|TRBJ2-3
CSASGGALNTQYF
TGCAGTGCTAGCGGGGGGGCTTTGAATACGCAGTATTTT
>NA|TRBV6-5|TRBD1|TRBJ1-1
CASSFLSGTGGPAEAFF
TGTGCCAGCAGTTTTTTATCCGGGACAGGGGGACCAGCTGAAGCTTTCTTT
>NA|TRBV6-6|NA|TRBJ1-3
CASSYSDRRGRNAIYF
TGTGCCAGCAGTTACTCAGACAGGCGGGGTCGCAACGCCATATATTTT
>few|TRBV28|TRBD2|TRBJ2-7
CASSWGEGPYEQYF
TGTGCCAGCAGTTGGGGGGAGGGGCCTTACGAGCAGTACTTC
>few|TRBV9|NA|TRBJ1-5
CASSVGYGNQPQHF
TGTGCCAGCAGCGTAGGGTATGGCAATCAGCCCCAGCATTTT
>NA|TRBV7-9|NA|TRBJ1-3
CASIHSVRTAGNTIYF
TGTGCCAGCATACACTCAGTTCGGACAGCTGGAAACACCATATATTTT
>many|TRBV28|NA|TRBJ1-4
CASTHAGDFFEKLFF
TGTGCCAGCACCCACGCGGGGGATTTTTTCGAAAAACTGTTTTTT
>few|TRBV7-8|TRBD2|TRBJ2-5
CASSLGFRGERGDAQETQYF
TGTGCCAGCAGCTTAGGTTTTCGGGGGGAGCGGGGGGATGCCCAAGAGACCCAGTACTTC
>NA|TRBV7-2|NA|TRBJ1-1
CASSGVGLNTEAFF
TGTGCCAGCAGCGGTGTAGGGCTGAACACTGAAGCTTTCTTT
>NA|TRBV2|NA|TRBJ1-2
CASSQGQSTIDYGYTF
TGTGCCAGCAGCCAAGGGCAATCCACCATAGACTATGGCTACACCTTC
>NA|TRBV7-8|NA|TRBJ2-1
CASSLTRGHEQFF
TGTGCCAGCAGCTTGACTAGAGGTCATGAGCAGTTCTTC
>many|TRBV24-1|TRBD1|TRBJ2-1
CATSDLTGGSYNEQFF
TGTGCCACCAGTGATTTGACAGGGGGATCCTACAATGAGCAGTTCTTC
>few|TRBV3-1|TRBD1|TRBJ2-1
CASSQGQGGNEQFF
TGTGCCAGCAGCCAAGGACAGGGTGGGAATGAGCAGTTCTTC
>few|TRBV7-6|TRBD1|TRBJ2-7
CASSTGQSYEQYF
TGTGCCAGCAGCACGGGACAGTCCTACGAGCAGTACTTC
>NA|TRBV7-9|NA|TRBJ2-1
CASSFPSERNEQFF
TGTGCCAGCAGCTTTCCGTCCGAAAGGAATGAGCAGTTCTTC
>few|TRBV27|NA|TRBJ2-7
CASSSLPAFREEGYEQYF
TGTGCCAGCAGTTCACTCCCCGCCTTCAGGGAAGAGGGCTACGAGCAGTACTTC
>few|TRBV11-3|NA|TRBJ2-1
CASSLGGQISYNEQFF
TGTGCCAGCAGCTTAGGCGGACAGATCTCCTACAATGAGCAGTTCTTC
>few|TRBV7-6|TRBD1|TRBJ1-5
CASSFGQGGILGQPQHF
TGTGCCAGCAGCTTTGGACAGGGAGGGATCCTGGGCCAGCCCCAGCATTTT
>few|TRBV7-6|TRBD2|TRBJ2-1
CASSWGGAIEQFF
TGTGCCAGCAGTTGGGGAGGGGCCATTGAGCAGTTCTTC
>NA|TRBV19|NA|TRBJ2-3
CASIHPIRAGTDTQYF
TGTGCCAGTATTCACCCCATCCGGGCTGGCACAGATACGCAGTATTTT
>few|TRBV11-2|NA|TRBJ2-6
CASSSGPLKGANVLTF
TGTGCCAGCAGCTCGGGTCCCTTGAAAGGGGCCAACGTCCTGACTTTC
>few|TRBV7-2|TRBD2|TRBJ2-1
CASSFPSGGHDNEQFF
TGTGCCAGCAGCTTTCCTAGCGGGGGGCACGACAATGAGCAGTTCTTC
>NA|TRBV7-6|TRBD2|TRBJ2-7
CASSPSGGWSHEQYF
TGTGCCAGCAGCCCTAGCGGGGGCTGGAGTCACGAGCAGTACTTC